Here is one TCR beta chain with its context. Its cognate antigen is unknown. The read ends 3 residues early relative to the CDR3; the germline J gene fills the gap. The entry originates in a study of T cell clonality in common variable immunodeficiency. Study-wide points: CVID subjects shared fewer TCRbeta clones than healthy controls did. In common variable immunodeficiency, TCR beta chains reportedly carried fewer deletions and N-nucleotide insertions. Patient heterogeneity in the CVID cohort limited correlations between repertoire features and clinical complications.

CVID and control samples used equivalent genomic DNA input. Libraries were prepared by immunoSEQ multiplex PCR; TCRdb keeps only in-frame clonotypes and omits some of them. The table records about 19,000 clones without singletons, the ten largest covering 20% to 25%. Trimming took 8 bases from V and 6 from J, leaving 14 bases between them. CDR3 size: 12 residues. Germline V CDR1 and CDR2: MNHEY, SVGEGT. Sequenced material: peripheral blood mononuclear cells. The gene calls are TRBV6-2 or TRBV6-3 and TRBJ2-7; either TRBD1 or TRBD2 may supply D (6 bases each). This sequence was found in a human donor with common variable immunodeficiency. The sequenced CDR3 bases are TGTGCCAGCCGACAACAGGGAGGCGAG. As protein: CASRQQGGE. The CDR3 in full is CASRQQGGEQYF.